This T cell receptor (beta chain) is from a study of identical twins. This clonotype was recorded at least ten times. TCRdb reprocessed the 5' RACE reads via MiXCR and lists one record per CDR3 protein. Counted here are 210,000 or so distinct CDR3 sequences, about 7.5% occurring once; the ten biggest clones make up about 1.8%. The CDR3 length is 15 residues. Germline V gene lookup returns CDR1 SGHRS and CDR2 YFSETQ. After removal of 4 bases from V and 6 bases from J, the junction contained 7 bases not matched to a gene. The same data also went into a second study, on yellow fever vaccine responses in identical twins.

The J gene is TRBJ2-1, the V gene TRBV5-1, with 10 bases aligning to TRBD2. Sequenced material: memory (CD45RO+) T cells sorted from blood. The TCR was taken from a woman between 18 and 29 years old in good health. CDR3 coding DNA: TGCGCCAGCAGCCACGGACTAGCGGCCGGCAATGAGCAGTTCTTC. Residues: CASSHGLAAGNEQFF.